A single TCR beta chain is shown here with its context. TCRdb's copy holds only in-frame clones and misses some; the assay was immunoSEQ multiplex PCR. The data contain about 140,000 clones, 81% of them singletons. The data were taken from a study of blood T cell repertoires in COVID-19. Study at large: Samples came from the United States, Italy and Spain, spanning acute and convalescent COVID-19.

Unmatched junction bases numbered 11, after V lost 4 bases and J lost 6 bases. The germline gives CDR1 SNHLY, CDR2 FYNNEI. CDR3 length equals 15 residues. This clonotype was sampled from a human donor in a cohort sampled during active COVID-19. Sample: peripheral blood. V gene TRBV2 combines with J gene TRBJ1-2; 7 nucleotides align to TRBD1. CDR3 protein: CASSVEGAGTDGYTF. CDR3 DNA: TGTGCCAGCAGTGTCGAGGGGGCGGGGACAGATGGCTACACCTTC.